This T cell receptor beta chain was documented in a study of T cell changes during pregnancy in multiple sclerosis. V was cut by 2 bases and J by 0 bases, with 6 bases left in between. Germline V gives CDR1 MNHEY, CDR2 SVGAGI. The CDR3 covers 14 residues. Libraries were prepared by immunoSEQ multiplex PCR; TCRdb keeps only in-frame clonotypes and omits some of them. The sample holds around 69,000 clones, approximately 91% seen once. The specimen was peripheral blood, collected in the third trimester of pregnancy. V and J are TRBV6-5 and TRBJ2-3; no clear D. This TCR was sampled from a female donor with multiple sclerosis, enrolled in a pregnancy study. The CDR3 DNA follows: TGTGCCAGCAGTTACGGGCTGAGCACAGATACGCAGTATTTT. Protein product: CASSYGLSTDTQYF.